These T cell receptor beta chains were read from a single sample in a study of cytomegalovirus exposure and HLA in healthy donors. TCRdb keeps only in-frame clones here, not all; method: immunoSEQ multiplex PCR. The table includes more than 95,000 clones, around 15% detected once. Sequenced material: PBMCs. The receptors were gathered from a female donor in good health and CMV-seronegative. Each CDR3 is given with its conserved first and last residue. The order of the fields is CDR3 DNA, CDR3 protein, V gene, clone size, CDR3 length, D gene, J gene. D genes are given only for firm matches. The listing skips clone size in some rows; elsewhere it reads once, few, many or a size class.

TGTGCCAGCAGCTTAGTCCGGGGGGGGGAAAAGACCCAGTACTTC | CASSLVRGGEKTQYF | TRBV13 | NA | 15 | TRBD2 | TRBJ2-5
TGTGCCAGCAGTGAATACAGGACGGAGACCCAGTACTTC | CASSEYRTETQYF | TRBV2 | NA | 13 | NA | TRBJ2-5
TGTGCCAGCAGTTCTGGGGGAGGGGGAAACACCATATATTTT | CASSSGGGGNTIYF | TRBV25-1 | few | 14 | NA | TRBJ1-3
TGTGCCAGCAGCCCACCCCGTAGCGGGATCTACAATGAGCAGTTCTTC | CASSPPRSGIYNEQFF | TRBV13 | NA | 16 | TRBD2 | TRBJ2-1
TGTGCCAGCACCTTGAGGACTAGCGGGATATATGAGCAGTTCTTC | CASTLRTSGIYEQFF | TRBV27 | NA | 15 | TRBD2 | TRBJ2-1
TGTGCCAGCAGTCCCCCTGGGGGGAGGGCCAACACCGGGGAGCTGTTTTTT | CASSPPGGRANTGELFF | TRBV28 | few | 17 | TRBD2 | TRBJ2-2
TGCGCCAGCAGCCCGACGCTAGCGGGAGGACACAATGAGCAGTTCTTC | CASSPTLAGGHNEQFF | TRBV4-3 | NA | 16 | TRBD2 | TRBJ2-1
TGTGCCAGCAGCTTAGAGGGGGGGGAGACAGATACGCAGTATTTT | CASSLEGGETDTQYF | TRBV7-8 | few | 15 | NA | TRBJ2-3
TGTGCCAGCAGCGTACAGGGTTCCTTCACAGATACGCAGTATTTT | CASSVQGSFTDTQYF | TRBV9 | NA | 15 | NA | TRBJ2-3
TGTGCCAGTAGGCCCAGGGGGACAGAGACAACTTATAGCAATCAGCCCCAGCATTTT | CASRPRGTETTYSNQPQHF | TRBV19 | NA | 19 | TRBD1 | TRBJ1-5
TGTGCTAGCAGCTCTACAGGGTACGAGCAGTACTTC | CASSSTGYEQYF | TRBV7-7 | NA | 12 | NA | TRBJ2-7
TGTGCGTATAGCGGCACACTTAGCACAGATACGCAGTATTTT | CAYSGTLSTDTQYF | TRBV6-1 | NA | 14 | NA | TRBJ2-3
TGTGCCAGCAGCTCCCGGGACTCCTACTACGAGCAGTACTTC | CASSSRDSYYEQYF | TRBV13 | few | 14 | NA | TRBJ2-7
TGTGCCAGCAGTGACGTAGCGGGGGGGCCCAATGAGCAGTTCTTC | CASSDVAGGPNEQFF | TRBV6-4 | few | 15 | TRBD2 | TRBJ2-1
TGTGCCAGCAGTAAAACTAGCGAGAACACCGGGGAGCTGTTTTTT | CASSKTSENTGELFF | TRBV27 | few | 15 | TRBD2 | TRBJ2-2
TGCGCCAGCAGCCAAGGGGGGGTAGCGGGAGAAACCGGGGAGCTGTTTTTT | CASSQGGVAGETGELFF | TRBV4-3 | NA | 17 | TRBD2 | TRBJ2-2
TGCAGTCCGCCCGCGGACTTTGGCTACACCTTC | CSPPADFGYTF | TRBV20-1 | NA | 11 | NA | TRBJ1-2
TGTGCCAGCAGCGGGAACAGGGGGTACACCGGGGAGCTGTTTTTT | CASSGNRGYTGELFF | TRBV9 | NA | 15 | TRBD1 | TRBJ2-2
TGTGCCAGCAGCCTGCGACAGAGTCAAGAGACCCAGTACTTC | CASSLRQSQETQYF | TRBV5-4 | few | 14 | NA | TRBJ2-5
TGTGCCAGCAGCGGAGGACCGGGACTAGCGGGAGACGAGCAGTACTTC | CASSGGPGLAGDEQYF | TRBV5-8 | NA | 16 | TRBD2 | TRBJ2-7
TGTGCCTGGACCGCCGGGGATGGCACTGAAGCTTTCTTT | CAWTAGDGTEAFF | TRBV30 | few | 13 | NA | TRBJ1-1
TGCAGCGTTGGCGGGCCAGGGAACACTGAAGCTTTCTTT | CSVGGPGNTEAFF | TRBV29-1 | few | 13 | NA | TRBJ1-1
TGTGCCAGCAAACGGGACATCCAACGCAATGAGCAGTTCTTC | CASKRDIQRNEQFF | TRBV11-2 | few | 14 | NA | TRBJ2-1
TGTGCCATCAGAGGAGGAGTATCCTACGAGCAGTACTTC | CAIRGGVSYEQYF | TRBV2 | once | 13 | NA | TRBJ2-7
TGTGCCAGCAGTTCACTAGCGGGAGAAGAGACCCAGTACTTC | CASSSLAGEETQYF | TRBV6-5 | NA | 14 | TRBD2 | TRBJ2-5
TGTGCCAGCAGCCGACAGGGGGCGGCCTCCTACGAGCAGTACTTC | CASSRQGAASYEQYF | TRBV9 | NA | 15 | TRBD1 | TRBJ2-7
TGTGCCAGCAGCTCTTCCCAATATCGGGAGCTGAACACTGAAGCTTTCTTT | CASSSSQYRELNTEAFF | TRBV5-6 | few | 17 | NA | TRBJ1-1
TGTGCCACGTCTAGCGGTTCTGGGGGTGAAAAACTGTTTTTT | CATSSGSGGEKLFF | TRBV19 | NA | 14 | NA | TRBJ1-4
TGTGCCAGCAGTGAAGGTCTGGGCAGGGAAGCTTTCTTT | CASSEGLGREAFF | TRBV25-1 | few | 13 | NA | TRBJ1-1
TGTGCCATCAGTCGACAGGGGTATGGCTACACCTTC | CAISRQGYGYTF | TRBV10-3 | NA | 12 | TRBD1 | TRBJ1-2
TGCAGCGTTGTGGCAGGGGCCGGGTTCGACTATGGCTACACCTTC | CSVVAGAGFDYGYTF | TRBV29-1 | few | 15 | NA | TRBJ1-2
TGTGCCAGTAGTACCCGCTTTGGGCCTTCCTACGAGCAGTACTTC | CASSTRFGPSYEQYF | TRBV19 | NA | 15 | NA | TRBJ2-7
TGCGCCAGCAGCCAAAGGGTACTAGCGGGACCAAACACCGGGGAGCTGTTTTTT | CASSQRVLAGPNTGELFF | TRBV4-1 | few | 18 | TRBD2 | TRBJ2-2
TGTGCCAGCAGTCACGGACAGGGGGTGCTCCACGAGCAGTACTTC | CASSHGQGVLHEQYF | TRBV6-6 | few | 15 | TRBD1 | TRBJ2-7
TGTGCCAGCAGCCCCGGGACAGGGGGCTTCCAGCAGTACTTC | CASSPGTGGFQQYF | TRBV14 | NA | 14 | TRBD1 | TRBJ2-7
TGTGCCAGCAGCCATTCCCTGGGACTAGTATTTACCGGGGAGCTGTTTTTT | CASSHSLGLVFTGELFF | TRBV14 | NA | 17 | TRBD2 | TRBJ2-2
TGTGCCAGCAGCTATAGCGGGGGACCTTTCAATGAGCAGTTCTTC | CASSYSGGPFNEQFF | TRBV11-3 | NA | 15 | TRBD2 | TRBJ2-1
TGTGCCAGCAGCTTAGTAGACAGGGTGGCCTATGGCTACACCTTC | CASSLVDRVAYGYTF | TRBV7-2 | NA | 15 | TRBD1 | TRBJ1-2
TGTGCCAGCTCACCCATCTTTTCAGGTGATCAGCCCCAGCATTTT | CASSPIFSGDQPQHF | TRBV18 | few | 15 | NA | TRBJ1-5
TGTGCCAGCAGTTCCCGCAAACAGACTAGCGGGGGGAATGGGGACGAGCAGTACTTC | CASSSRKQTSGGNGDEQYF | TRBV27 | NA | 19 | TRBD2 | TRBJ2-7
TGCAGCGGGGTGAGAGGCACTGAAGCTTTCTTT | CSGVRGTEAFF | TRBV29-1 | NA | 11 | NA | TRBJ1-1
TGTGCTAGCAGACTAAGTCCCGGGACAGGGGCTTACGAGCAGTACTTC | CASRLSPGTGAYEQYF | TRBV7-7 | NA | 16 | TRBD1 | TRBJ2-7
TGTGCCAGCAGCTTATATCGGGACAGCAGAAACATTCAGTACTTC | CASSLYRDSRNIQYF | TRBV7-2 | NA | 15 | TRBD1 | TRBJ2-4
TGTGCCAGTCTTCTAGCGGGGGACGTCACCGGGGAGCTGTTTTTT | CASLLAGDVTGELFF | TRBV2 | NA | 15 | TRBD2 | TRBJ2-2
TGTGCCAGCAGCACCGACAGGGGAGGAGAAAAACTGTTTTTT | CASSTDRGGEKLFF | TRBV7-2 | NA | 14 | TRBD1 | TRBJ1-4
TGTGCCTGGAGTACCTCCGGGACAGGGGGACCCCAGCATTTT | CAWSTSGTGGPQHF | TRBV30 | NA | 14 | TRBD1 | TRBJ1-5
TGTGCCAGTAGTATGCCAGGGGAAATTGAGACCCAGTACTTC | CASSMPGEIETQYF | TRBV19 | NA | 14 | NA | TRBJ2-5
TGTGCCTCCCAGACCTCCTTGGAGGAAAAACTGTTTTTT | CASQTSLEEKLFF | TRBV19 | few | 13 | NA | TRBJ1-4
TGTGCCAGCAGTGGGGGACAGAGCTATAGCAATCAGCCCCAGCATTTT | CASSGGQSYSNQPQHF | TRBV6-1 | few | 16 | TRBD1 | TRBJ1-5
TGTGCCAGCAGCTGGGGGTTACTAGCGAGAACAGATACGCAGTATTTT | CASSWGLLARTDTQYF | TRBV5-4 | few | 16 | TRBD2 | TRBJ2-3
TGTGCCAGCAATACAGGGGTATTCACTGAAGCTTTCTTT | CASNTGVFTEAFF | TRBV6-5 | NA | 13 | TRBD1 | TRBJ1-1
TGTGCCAGCAGCTTACGGAACACCGGGGAGCTGTTTTTT | CASSLRNTGELFF | TRBV11-3 | few | 13 | NA | TRBJ2-2
TGTGCCAGCAGCCCAGGGGGAGCAACTAATGAAAAACTGTTTTTT | CASSPGGATNEKLFF | TRBV7-9 | NA | 15 | TRBD1 | TRBJ1-4